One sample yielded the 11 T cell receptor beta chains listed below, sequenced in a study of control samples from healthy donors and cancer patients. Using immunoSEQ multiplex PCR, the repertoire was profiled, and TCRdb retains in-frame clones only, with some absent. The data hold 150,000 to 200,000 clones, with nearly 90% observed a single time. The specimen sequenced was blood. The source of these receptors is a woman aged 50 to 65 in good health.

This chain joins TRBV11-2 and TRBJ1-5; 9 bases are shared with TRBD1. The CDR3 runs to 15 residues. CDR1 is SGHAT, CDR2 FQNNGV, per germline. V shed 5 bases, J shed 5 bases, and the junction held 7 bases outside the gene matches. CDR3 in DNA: TGTGCCAGCAGCCGAACCGGGACAGGGCATCAGCCCCAGCATTTT. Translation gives CASSRTGTGHQPQHF.

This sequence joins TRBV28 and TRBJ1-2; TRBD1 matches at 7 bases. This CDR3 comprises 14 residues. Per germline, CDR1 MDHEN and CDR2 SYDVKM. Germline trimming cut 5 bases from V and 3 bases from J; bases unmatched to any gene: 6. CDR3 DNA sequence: TGTGCCAGCAGTGGTTACAGGGGAGACTATGGCTACACCTTC. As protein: CASSGYRGDYGYTF.

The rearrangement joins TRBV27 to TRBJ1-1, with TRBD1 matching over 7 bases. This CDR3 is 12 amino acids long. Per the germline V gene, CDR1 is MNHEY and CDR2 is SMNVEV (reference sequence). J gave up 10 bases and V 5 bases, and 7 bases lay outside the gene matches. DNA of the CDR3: TGTGCCAGCAGTCCGGACAGGTTACCAGCTTTCTTT. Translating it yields CASSPDRLPAFF.

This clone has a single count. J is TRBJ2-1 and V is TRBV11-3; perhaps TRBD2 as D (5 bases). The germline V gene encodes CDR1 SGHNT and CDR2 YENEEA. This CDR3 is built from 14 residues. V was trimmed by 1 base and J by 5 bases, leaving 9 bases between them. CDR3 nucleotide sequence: TGTGCCAGCAGCTTAGCGGGGTCCAACAATGAGCAGTTCTTC. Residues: CASSLAGSNNEQFF.

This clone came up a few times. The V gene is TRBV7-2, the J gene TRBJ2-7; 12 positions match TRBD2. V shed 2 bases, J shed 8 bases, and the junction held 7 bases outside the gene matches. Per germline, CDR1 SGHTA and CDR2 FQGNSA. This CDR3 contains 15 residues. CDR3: CASSLRLAGEGKQYF. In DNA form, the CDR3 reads TGTGCCAGCAGCTTAAGACTAGCGGGAGAAGGAAAGCAGTACTTC.

The CDR3 nucleotides read TGTGCCAGCAGCGTAGAACTAGCGGGGGTGGTCTATGAGCAGTTCTTC. Translating gives CASSVELAGVVYEQFF. This chain uses TRBV9 with TRBJ2-1; 11 nucleotides line up with TRBD2. CDR3 length: 16 amino acids. Germline-derived CDR1 and CDR2 are SGDLS and YYNGEE. J gave up 8 bases and V 0 bases, and 7 bases lay outside the gene matches.

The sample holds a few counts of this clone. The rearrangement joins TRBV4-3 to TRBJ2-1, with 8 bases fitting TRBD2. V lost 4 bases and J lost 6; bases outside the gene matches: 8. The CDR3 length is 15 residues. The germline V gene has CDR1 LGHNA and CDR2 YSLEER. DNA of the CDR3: TGCGCCAGCAGCCGAGGCGGGGGGTCGGGCAATGAGCAGTTCTTC. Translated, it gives CASSRGGGSGNEQFF.

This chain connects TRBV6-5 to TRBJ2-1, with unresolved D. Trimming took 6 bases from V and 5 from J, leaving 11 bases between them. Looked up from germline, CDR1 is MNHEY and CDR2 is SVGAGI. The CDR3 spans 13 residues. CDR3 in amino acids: CASSRPPNNEQFF. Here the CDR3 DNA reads TGTGCCAGCAGCCGGCCCCCTAACAATGAGCAGTTCTTC.

In nucleotides, the CDR3 is TGTGCCAGCAGCCAAGGGGGGGGGCGCAACTATGGCTACACCTTC. Encoded protein: CASSQGGGRNYGYTF. The chain employs TRBV3-1 (or the pseudogene TRBV3-2) and TRBJ1-2, with D possibly matching TRBD1 (6 bases). The CDR3 is 15 amino acids. The germline gives CDR1 LGHDT, CDR2 YNNKEL (reference sequence). The ends were cut back, 1 base at V and 2 bases at J, with 11 bases in the middle.

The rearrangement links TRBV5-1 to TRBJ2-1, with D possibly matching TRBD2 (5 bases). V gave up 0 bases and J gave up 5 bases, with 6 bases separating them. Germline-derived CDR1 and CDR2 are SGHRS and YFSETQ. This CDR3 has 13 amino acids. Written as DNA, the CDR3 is TGCGCCAGCAGCTTGGACGGGGACAATGAGCAGTTCTTC. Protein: CASSLDGDNEQFF.

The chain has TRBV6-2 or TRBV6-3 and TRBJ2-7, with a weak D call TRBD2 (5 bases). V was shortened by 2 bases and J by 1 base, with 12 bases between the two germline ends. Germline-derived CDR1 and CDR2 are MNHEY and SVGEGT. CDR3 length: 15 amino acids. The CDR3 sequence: CASSYLFTGSYEQYF. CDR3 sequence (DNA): TGTGCCAGCAGTTACCTCTTCACGGGATCCTACGAGCAGTACTTC.